Presented here are 4 T cell receptor beta chains from one specimen sequenced in a study of cytomegalovirus exposure and HLA in healthy donors. Amplification used 60 Vbeta primers and 13 Jbeta primers. Profiling relied on immunoSEQ multiplex PCR, and the TCRdb table lists in-frame clones only, not all of them. The table lists some 150,000 clones, approximately 76% of them singletons. Sample: PBMCs. These receptors were taken from a man between 60 and 75 years old in good health and CMV-seronegative.

The chain recombines TRBV5-1 with TRBJ1-2, with 8 bases fitting TRBD1. Per germline, CDR1 SGHRS and CDR2 YFSETQ. This CDR3 has 15 amino acids. The ends lost 4 bases at V and 4 bases at J; junction bases unmatched: 9. CDR3 residues: CASSPRTGNSYGYTF. The CDR3 DNA reads as TGCGCCAGCAGCCCCCGGACAGGGAATTCCTATGGCTACACCTTC.

The V gene is TRBV7-8, the J gene TRBJ2-1; D uncertain. CDR1 is SGHVS and CDR2 is FQNEAQ in the germline V gene. V was cut by 6 bases and J by 6 bases, with 18 bases left in between. CDR3 size: 15 residues. The CDR3 region is CASRGSVTFRNEQFF. The CDR3 DNA reads as TGTGCCAGCAGGGGTAGTGTGACTTTTCGCAATGAGCAGTTCTTC. The whole variable domain, remainder taken from reference TRBV7-8 and TRBJ2-1, is GAGVSQSPRYKVAKRGQDVALRCDPISGHVSLFWYQQALGQGPEFLTYFQNEAQLDKSGLPSDRFFAERPEGSVSTLKIQRTQQEDSAVYLCASRGSVTFRNEQFFGPGTRLTVL.

The chain carries TRBV7-2 and TRBJ1-1; 9 bases are a match to TRBD1. The CDR3 loop spans 14 amino acids. Germline V gives CDR1 SGHTA, CDR2 FQGNSA. With V trimmed by 7 bases and J by 5 bases, 8 bases remained unmatched. The CDR3 sequence: CASNTQGANTEAFF. In DNA, the CDR3 is TGTGCCAGCAACACACAGGGGGCAAATACTGAAGCTTTCTTT.

The rearrangement joins TRBV27 to TRBJ2-1, with D uncertain. V lost 7 bases and J 4 bases, leaving 5 bases between the germline ends. The CDR3 loop spans 11 amino acids. The germline gives CDR1 MNHEY, CDR2 SMNVEV (reference sequence). This CDR3 reads CASTFYNEQFF. CDR3 coding DNA: TGTGCCAGCACCTTTTACAATGAGCAGTTCTTC.